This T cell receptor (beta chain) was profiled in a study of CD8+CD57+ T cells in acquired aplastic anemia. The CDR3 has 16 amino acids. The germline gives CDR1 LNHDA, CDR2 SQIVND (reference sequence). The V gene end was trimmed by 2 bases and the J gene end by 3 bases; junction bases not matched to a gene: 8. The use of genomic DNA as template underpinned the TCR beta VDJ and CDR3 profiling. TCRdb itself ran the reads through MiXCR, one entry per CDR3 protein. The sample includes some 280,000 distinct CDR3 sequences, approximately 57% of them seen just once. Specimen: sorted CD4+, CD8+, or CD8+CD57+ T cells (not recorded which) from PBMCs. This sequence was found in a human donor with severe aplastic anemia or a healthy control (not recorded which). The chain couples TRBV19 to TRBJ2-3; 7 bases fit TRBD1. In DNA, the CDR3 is TGTGCCAGTAGTATAATGTTCAGACAGGGTACAGATACGCAGTATTTT. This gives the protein CASSIMFRQGTDTQYF. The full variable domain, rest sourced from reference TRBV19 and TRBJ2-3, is DGGITQSPKYLFRKEGQNVTLSCEQNLNHDAMYWYRQDPGQGLRLIYYSQIVNDFQKGDIAEGYSVSREKKESFPLTVTSAQKNPTAFYLCASSIMFRQGTDTQYFGPGTRLTVL.